These 18 T cell receptor beta chains came from one sample sequenced in a study of identical twins. From the 5' RACE reads, TCRdb called clonotypes with MiXCR, one entry per CDR3 protein. The sample has 280,000 or so distinct CDR3 sequences, under 9% seen once. Separately, the same data were catalogued under a study of yellow fever vaccine responses in identical twins.

What was sequenced was memory (CD45RO+) T cells sorted from blood. All receptors derive from a woman aged 18-29 years in good health.

This clonotype was counted many times. The rearrangement links TRBV28 to TRBJ1-6, with a weak D call TRBD1 (5 bases). Trimming removed 6 bases at V and 6 bases at J, with 18 bases between. This CDR3 has 16 residues. Germline V gene sequence: CDR1 MDHEN, CDR2 SYDVKM. CDR3 loop: CASRLGQGPLNSPLHF. The CDR3, as DNA: TGTGCCAGCAGGTTGGGGCAGGGTCCCCTTAATTCACCCCTCCACTTT. Using reference TRBV28 and TRBJ1-6 for the parts outside the CDR3, the full variable domain is DVKVTQSSRYLVKRTGEKVFLECVQDMDHENMFWYRQDPGLGLRLIYFSYDVKMKEKGDIPEGYSVSREKKERFSLILESASTNQTSMYLCASRLGQGPLNSPLHFGNGTRLTVT.

This clonotype was observed a handful of times. The chain is built from TRBV6-1 and TRBJ1-5; D call uncertain. V was clipped by 6 bases and J by 2 bases, with 14 bases between them. The CDR3 contains 15 residues. Germline-derived CDR1 and CDR2 are MNHNS and SASEGT. The CDR3 DNA follows: TGTGCCAGCAGACCAAGCCCTACAGGCAATCAGCCCCAGCATTTT. Protein sequence: CASRPSPTGNQPQHF.

V and J are TRBV20-1 and TRBJ1-2, with TRBD1 matching 9 bases. The CDR3 is made up of 12 amino acids. J lost 7 bases, V lost 6 bases, and 6 bases had no gene match. Germline CDR1 DFQATT, CDR2 SNEGSKA (reference sequence). CDR3 nucleotides: TGCAGTGCGGTACAGGGGGCGGGTGGCTACACCTTC. Protein sequence: CSAVQGAGGYTF.

This clonotype was counted many times. The CDR3 sequence is CASSLVAISGNEQFF. DNA of the CDR3: TGCGCCAGCAGCTTGGTGGCGATTAGCGGGAATGAGCAGTTCTTC. This sequence joins TRBV5-1 and TRBJ2-1, with TRBD2 matching 7 bases. CDR1 and CDR2 from the germline V gene are SGHRS and YFSETQ. Trimming at V came to 0 bases and at J to 7 bases, leaving 7 bases not matched to a gene. The CDR3 runs 15 residues.

This clonotype appeared a few times. The chain links TRBV3-1 to TRBJ2-4, with 8 positions matching TRBD1. Germline CDR1 is LGHDT and CDR2 is YNNKEL (reference sequence). Germline trimming cut 4 bases from V and 3 bases from J; bases unmatched to any gene: 8. There are 16 residues in the CDR3. The CDR3 DNA is TGTGCCAGCAGCCCTCCGACAGGGGCCGGCAAAAACATTCAGTACTTC. Translation: CASSPPTGAGKNIQYF.

The V gene is TRBV20-1, the J gene TRBJ2-7; weak D call: TRBD2 (6 bases). This CDR3 contains 14 residues. Trimming removed 0 bases from V and 2 bases from J, with 11 bases in between. Germline CDR1 and CDR2: DFQATT and SNEGSKA (reference sequence). The CDR3 reads CSARDGTVTYEQYF. The CDR3 coding sequence is TGCAGTGCTAGAGATGGGACTGTGACCTACGAGCAGTACTTC.

This clonotype was seen a handful of times. The rearrangement uses TRBV4-2 and TRBJ1-1, with 7 bases identical to TRBD1. This CDR3 is built from 14 residues. CDR1 LGHNA and CDR2 YNFKEQ come from the germline V gene. Losses at the gene ends were 3 bases for V and 1 base for J; bases not matched to a gene: 2. In DNA, the CDR3 is TGTGCCAGCAGCCAGGACAGGAGGAACACTGAAGCTTTCTTT. Amino acid sequence: CASSQDRRNTEAFF.

This clonotype came up many times. A read error is possible here, since a much larger clone lies one base away. The chain is built from TRBV7-2 and TRBJ1-1; D is uncertain. V lost 2 bases and J 3 bases, leaving 1 base between the germline ends. In germline, CDR1 is SGHTA, CDR2 FQGNSA. CDR3 length: 11 residues. The CDR3 sequence: CASSLYTEAFF. The CDR3 coding sequence is TGTGCCAGCAGCTTATACACTGAAGCTTTCTTT.

This chain connects TRBV6-1 to TRBJ1-3; TRBD1 might be the D (5 bases). The V end lost 6 bases, the J end lost 4 bases, and 19 bases lay between the germline ends. Germline CDR1 MNHNS, CDR2 SASEGT. There are 16 residues in the CDR3. The CDR3 DNA reads TGTGCCAGCAGCCTACAGGCGATCTCTGCCGGAAACACCATATATTTT. Its translation is CASSLQAISAGNTIYF.

The V call is TRBV20-1, the J call TRBJ2-1, with TRBD2 identical over 7 bases. CDR3 length: 13 amino acids. The V segment lost 4 bases and the J segment 4 bases; nucleotides outside the gene matches: 4. Germline CDR1 is DFQATT and CDR2 is SNEGSKA (reference sequence). CDR3 DNA: TGCAGTGCTATGGCGGGAGTGTACAATGAGCAGTTCTTC. This translates into CSAMAGVYNEQFF.

This clonotype was observed many times. The rearrangement uses TRBV6-1 and TRBJ2-1, with 10 bases fitting TRBD2. The CDR3 totals 15 residues. The germline V gene has CDR1 MNHNS and CDR2 SASEGT. With 6 bases clipped from V and 5 bases from J, the junction kept 7 bases outside the gene matches. Written as DNA, the CDR3 is TGTGCCAGCAGCAAAGAGCGGGGGGGGGACAATGAGCAGTTCTTC. It encodes CASSKERGGDNEQFF.

The table lists this clonotype with a few counts. This rearrangement joins TRBV7-9 to TRBJ2-7; 11 bases align to TRBD1. CDR1 is SEHNR, CDR2 FQNEAQ, per germline (reference sequence). V was pared by 5 bases and J by 3 bases, with 6 bases of the junction left unmatched. The CDR3 is made up of 15 amino acids. The CDR3 region is CASSDTGTGGYEQYV. CDR3 nucleotides: TGTGCCAGCAGCGATACCGGGACAGGGGGCTACGAGCAGTACGTC.

The table lists this clonotype with a few counts. The rearrangement uses TRBV7-3 and TRBJ2-3; D ambiguous. The CDR3 spans 15 residues. In germline, CDR1 is SGHTA, CDR2 FQGTGA. V lost 0 bases and J 3 bases, leaving 10 bases between the germline ends. The CDR3 DNA reads TGTGCCAGCAGCTTAACGGCCGGAGAGACAGATACGCAGTATTTT. It specifies CASSLTAGETDTQYF.

This clonotype was detected only a few times. This rearrangement joins TRBV5-4 to TRBJ2-2, with 7 bases identical to TRBD1. Germline values: CDR1 SGHNT, CDR2 YYREEE (reference sequence). This CDR3 has 16 amino acids. Trimming cost V 3 bases and J 6 bases; bases outside gene matches: 11. Here the CDR3 reads CASSSARQGWAGELFF. CDR3 coding DNA: TGTGCCAGCAGCTCCGCGAGACAGGGTTGGGCCGGGGAGCTGTTTTTT. Based on the CDR3 plus reference TRBV5-4 and TRBJ2-2, the full variable domain is ETGVTQSPTHLIKTRGQQVTLRCSSQSGHNTVSWYQQALGQGPQFIFQYYREEENGRGNFPPRFSGLQFPNYSSELNVNALELDDSALYLCASSSARQGWAGELFFGEGSRLTVL.

V and J are TRBV9 and TRBJ2-2, with 14 bases matching TRBD2. The CDR3 is 18 residues long. Losses at the gene ends were 0 bases for V and 4 bases for J; bases not matched to a gene: 5. Germline V lookup: CDR1 SGDLS, CDR2 YYNGEE. The CDR3 region is CASSVGLAGGPSTGELFF. In DNA, the CDR3 is TGTGCCAGCAGCGTAGGACTAGCGGGAGGGCCGAGCACCGGGGAGCTGTTTTTT.

The chain links TRBV19 to TRBJ1-1, with TRBD1 matching over 12 bases. CDR1 LNHDA and CDR2 SQIVND come from the germline V gene (reference sequence). V dropped 6 bases and J dropped 4; count of bases not matched to a gene: 0. The CDR3 spans 13 residues. Here the CDR3 reads CASRGQGATEAFF. The CDR3 DNA reads TGTGCCAGTAGGGGACAGGGGGCCACTGAAGCTTTCTTT. Full variable domain (missing parts from reference TRBV19 and TRBJ1-1): DGGITQSPKYLFRKEGQNVTLSCEQNLNHDAMYWYRQDPGQGLRLIYYSQIVNDFQKGDIAEGYSVSREKKESFPLTVTSAQKNPTAFYLCASRGQGATEAFFGQGTRLTVV.

In this sample, this clonotype turned up many times. V and J are TRBV20-1 and TRBJ2-5; D gene ambiguous. The V end was cut by 7 bases, the J end by 5 bases, with 14 bases between. CDR1 and CDR2 (germline): DFQATT, SNEGSKA (reference sequence). The CDR3 consists of 12 residues. The CDR3 sequence is CSVPRGDETQYF. For the CDR3, the DNA is TGCAGTGTCCCCCGCGGCGACGAGACCCAGTACTTC.

This clonotype was seen repeatedly, ten times or more. The chain uses TRBV20-1 and TRBJ2-7; TRBD1 might be the D (6 bases). V dropped 3 bases and J dropped 3 bases, with 12 bases sitting between them. CDR3 size: 13 residues. The germline CDR1 and CDR2 sequences are DFQATT and SNEGSKA (reference sequence). The CDR3 coding sequence is TGCAGTGCTAGGGAAGGGGGTGTCTACGAGCAGTACTTC. Amino acid sequence: CSAREGGVYEQYF.